The 15 T cell receptor beta chains presented below share a single source sample, sequenced in a study of T cell responses to AZD1222 COVID-19 vaccine. Sequencing was performed with immunoSEQ multiplex PCR; in TCRdb, only in-frame clones are kept and a portion is missing. Among about 120,000 clones listed, 87% were seen once. This sample comprised peripheral blood, obtained 28 days after the second AZD1222 dose. The receptors were gathered from an adult who received the AZD1222 COVID-19 vaccine.

This clone showed up just a few times. J is TRBJ1-3 and V is TRBV5-1, with 7 bases lining up with TRBD1. From germline, CDR1 is SGHRS and CDR2 YFSETQ. CDR3 length equals 18 residues. The J segment lost 0 bases and the V segment lost 1 base, leaving 10 bases of the junction unmatched. The CDR3 reads CASSLTGEGSFSGNTIYF. CDR3 bases: TGCGCCAGCAGCTTGACAGGGGAAGGGAGTTTCTCTGGAAACACCATATATTTT.

The chain uses TRBV18 and TRBJ1-2; D is unclear. This CDR3 comprises 15 residues. V was cut by 2 bases and J by 0 bases, with 10 bases left in between. Germline-derived CDR1 and CDR2 are KGHSH and LQKENI. CDR3 coding DNA: TGTGCCAGCTCACCAGAGACCAGGACTAACTATGGCTACACCTTC. Translating it yields CASSPETRTNYGYTF.

This chain connects TRBV5-1 to TRBJ1-1; D remains unclear. Trimming took 1 base from V and 2 from J, leaving 9 bases between them. The germline CDR1 and CDR2 sequences are SGHRS and YFSETQ. CDR3 length equals 14 residues. The CDR3 spells CASSLYGINTEAFF. The CDR3 DNA sequence: TGCGCCAGCAGCTTGTATGGGATCAACACTGAAGCTTTCTTT. Full variable domain (remainder filled in from reference TRBV5-1 and TRBJ1-1): KAGVTQTPRYLIKTRGQQVTLSCSPISGHRSVSWYQQTPGQGLQFLFEYFSETQRNKGNFPGRFSGRQFSNSRSEMNVSTLELGDSALYLCASSLYGINTEAFFGQGTRLTVV.

The chain links TRBV6-5 to TRBJ2-7; D gene ambiguous. This CDR3 contains 15 residues. Germline CDR1 MNHEY, CDR2 SVGAGI. V shed 0 bases and J shed 2 bases, with 11 bases lying between them. This chain's CDR3 is CASSYSGSPTYEQYF. CDR3 coding DNA: TGTGCCAGCAGTTACTCGGGAAGCCCCACCTACGAGCAGTACTTC.

The chain has TRBV4-1 and TRBJ1-2; D not resolved. Trimming removed 5 bases from V and 0 bases from J, with 13 bases in between. CDR3 length equals 15 residues. Germline CDR1 MGHRA, CDR2 YSYEKL. CDR3 loop: CASSGPVRANYGYTF. The CDR3 DNA is TGCGCCAGCAGCGGCCCGGTCAGAGCTAACTATGGCTACACCTTC.

This clone appeared once. This chain joins TRBV5-1 and TRBJ1-1, with TRBD1 identical over 11 bases. The junction had 12 bases not matched to a gene; V was cut back by 2 bases and J by 12 bases. The CDR3 sequence is 15 residues long. CDR1 and CDR2 from the germline V gene are SGHRS and YFSETQ. In nucleotides, the CDR3 is TGCGCCAGCAGCTTAAGGACAGGGGGCGCATTTGAGACTTTCTTT. Its protein product is CASSLRTGGAFETFF.

The chain combines TRBV2 with TRBJ1-1; D gene unclear. The germline gives CDR1 SNHLY, CDR2 FYNNEI. With 4 bases removed from V and 3 bases from J, the gap between germline ends came to 15 bases. The CDR3 is made up of 15 amino acids. The DNA for the CDR3 is TGTGCCAGCAGTGTCGACTACCTAAGGGACACTGAAGCTTTCTTT. This codes for CASSVDYLRDTEAFF.

This sequence joins TRBV5-1 and TRBJ2-5, with a weak D call TRBD2 (7 bases). The CDR3 consists of 17 residues. Germline loops: CDR1 SGHRS, CDR2 YFSETQ. Trimming removed 0 bases at V and 3 bases at J, with 18 bases between. The CDR3 is CASSLVGLGGREETQYF. In DNA form, the CDR3 reads TGCGCCAGCAGCTTGGTTGGACTAGGGGGGCGGGAAGAGACCCAGTACTTC. The complete variable domain, with remaining parts taken from reference TRBV5-1 and TRBJ2-5, reads KAGVTQTPRYLIKTRGQQVTLSCSPISGHRSVSWYQQTPGQGLQFLFEYFSETQRNKGNFPGRFSGRQFSNSRSEMNVSTLELGDSALYLCASSLVGLGGREETQYFGPGTRLLVL.

J is TRBJ1-1 and V is TRBV23-1; D remains ambiguous. TRBV23-1 has ORF status, its function being uncertain. Trimming took off 10 bases at V and 1 base at J, with 10 bases between the two ends. This CDR3 spans 12 amino acids. Written as DNA, the CDR3 is TGCGCCACTCTCGGGGAGAACACTGAAGCTTTCTTT. Its protein is CATLGENTEAFF.

The chain couples TRBV2 to TRBJ2-7; tentative D call: TRBD1 (6 bases). Germline values: CDR1 SNHLY, CDR2 FYNNEI. The CDR3 covers 13 residues. The V gene lost 6 bases and the J gene lost 3 bases, with 12 bases spanning the gap. The CDR3 DNA reads TGTGCCAGCAGAGGGGGAGCGGTCTACGAGCAGTACTTC. It encodes CASRGGAVYEQYF.

This clone was found a few times. The V call is TRBV20-1, the J call TRBJ1-5, with 7 bases fitting TRBD1. The J segment lost 7 bases and the V segment lost 3 bases, leaving 12 bases of the junction unmatched. Germline-derived CDR1 and CDR2 are DFQATT and SNEGSKA (reference sequence). The CDR3 extends over 15 amino acids. The CDR3 loop reads CSASHTGAGGQPQHF. CDR3 nucleotides: TGCAGTGCTAGTCACACAGGGGCCGGGGGACAGCCCCAGCATTTT.

The chain uses TRBV7-3 and TRBJ1-2; a possible D gene is TRBD1 (5 bases). This CDR3 is 13 amino acids long. The V end was cut by 0 bases, the J end by 5 bases, with 7 bases between. The V gene's germline CDR1 is SGHTA and CDR2 FQGTGA. The CDR3 sequence: CASSLTGGYGYTF. DNA for the CDR3: TGTGCCAGCAGCTTAACGGGGGGTTATGGCTACACCTTC.

The gene calls are TRBV5-1 and TRBJ2-3; 7 bases fit TRBD2. CDR1 is SGHRS and CDR2 is YFSETQ in the germline V gene. This CDR3 comprises 14 residues. The trim removed 2 bases at V and 4 bases at J, leaving 4 bases unmatched. The CDR3 reads CASSFGTSADTQYF. As DNA, the CDR3 is TGCGCCAGCAGCTTTGGAACTAGCGCAGATACGCAGTATTTT.

The J gene is TRBJ2-2, the V gene TRBV7-7; D perhaps matches TRBD1 (5 bases). Germline CDR1 reads SSHAT; CDR2 reads FNYEAQ (reference sequence). The CDR3 is made up of 14 amino acids. Between the trimmed V and J ends, which lost 2 bases and 6 bases, there was a span of 10 bases. The CDR3 coding sequence is TGTGCCAGCAGCTTATCAGGGTTAGCCGGGGAGCTGTTTTTT. It specifies CASSLSGLAGELFF.

This clone was observed a few times. The chain couples TRBV4-1 to TRBJ1-4; TRBD1 is a possible D gene (5 bases). The germline V gene has CDR1 MGHRA and CDR2 YSYEKL. V was pared by 4 bases and J by 8 bases, with 17 bases between. The CDR3 extends over 15 amino acids. Here the CDR3 reads CASSLGDLNSEKLFF. In DNA form, the CDR3 reads TGCGCCAGCAGCCTAGGGGATTTAAACAGCGAAAAACTGTTTTTT.